Below are 15 T cell receptor beta chains sequenced from a single sample in a study of metastatic and nonmetastatic thyroid tumors. Via MiXCR, TCRdb re-called the PCR reads. This table holds approximately 38,000 clones, approximately 16% found once. Patients underwent thyroid surgery, and none had received any treatment before it. Source material: tumor tissue. The receptors were gathered from a female donor with papillary thyroid cancer or a benign thyroid nodule (not recorded which). Some clones in this sample may be carry-over from other donors' samples.

This clone was detected many times. The J gene is TRBJ1-1, the V gene TRBV5-6; D is unresolved. V was clipped by 2 bases and J by 0 bases, with 5 bases between them. The germline V gene encodes CDR1 SGHDT and CDR2 YYEEEE. This CDR3 is built from 13 residues. CDR3 nucleotide sequence: TGTGCCAGCAGCTTATTGTTGAACACTGAAGCTTTCTTT. Translation gives CASSLLLNTEAFF.

The chain couples TRBV20-1 to TRBJ2-7; no clear D. CDR1 is DFQATT, CDR2 SNEGSKA, per germline (reference sequence). The germline V and J ends were trimmed by 3 bases and 2 bases, with 14 bases remaining between them. The CDR3 length is 14 residues. The CDR3 DNA follows: TGCAGTGCTAGGAGCCGGCACGGAACCTACGAGCAGTACTTC. It translates to CSARSRHGTYEQYF.

This clone has at least ten counts. At the DNA level, this CDR3 is encoded by other sequences in the same sample as well. This chain uses TRBV7-9 with TRBJ2-1; D call uncertain. The CDR3 covers 12 residues. Germline lookup yields CDR1 SEHNR and CDR2 FQNEAQ (reference sequence). Between the trimmed V and J ends, which lost 3 bases and 3 bases, there was a span of 3 bases. CDR3 region: CASSLGYNEQFF. CDR3 nucleotide sequence: TGTGCCAGCAGCTTGGGCTACAATGAGCAGTTCTTC.

This clone was observed many times. This chain links TRBV11-3 with TRBJ1-4, with TRBD1 as a possible D gene (5 bases). V lost 5 bases to trimming and J lost 8 bases, with 18 bases between them. CDR3 length: 15 amino acids. Germline V gene lookup returns CDR1 SGHNT and CDR2 YENEEA. CDR3 in amino acids: CASSPRGQMTEKLFF. CDR3 in DNA: TGTGCCAGCAGCCCACGGGGCCAGATGACCGAAAAACTGTTTTTT.

By share, this clone counts as medium-sized (0.01 to 0.1%). The J gene is TRBJ2-1, the V gene TRBV28; D gene uncertain. The length of the CDR3 is 13 residues. Germline V gives CDR1 MDHEN, CDR2 SYDVKM. The germline V and J ends were trimmed by 9 bases and 0 bases, with 9 bases remaining between them. In DNA form, the CDR3 reads TGTGCCAGTACATTAAGCTCCTACAATGAGCAGTTCTTC. This translates into CASTLSSYNEQFF.

This clone was seen many times. The chain uses TRBV2 and TRBJ2-2; D remains ambiguous. This CDR3 has 13 amino acids. Germline V gene sequence: CDR1 SNHLY, CDR2 FYNNEI. With 6 bases removed from V and 4 bases from J, the gap between germline ends came to 9 bases. The CDR3 here is CASRGDITGELFF. The CDR3 DNA follows: TGTGCCAGCAGGGGCGACATCACCGGGGAGCTGTTTTTT.

At least ten counts were recorded for this clone. The gene calls are TRBV7-6 and TRBJ2-1; no clear D. From germline, CDR1 is SGHVS and CDR2 FNYEAQ. The length of the CDR3 is 13 residues. The ends were cut back, 1 base at V and 4 bases at J, with 5 bases in the middle. CDR3 in amino acids: CASSLGEYNEQFF. The CDR3 DNA is TGTGCCAGCAGCTTAGGGGAATACAATGAGCAGTTCTTC.

With regard to this clone: Since a much larger clone is just one base distant, this may be a read error. The chain employs TRBV5-1 and TRBJ2-5; D perhaps matches TRBD1 (6 bases). This CDR3 has 16 residues. V was shortened by 3 bases and J by 9 bases, with 24 bases between the two germline ends. Germline loops: CDR1 SGHRS, CDR2 YFSETQ. The CDR3 DNA reads TGCGCCAGCAGCTGGGGACACCCCGGATGGCCGTCGCCCCAGTACTTC. Translation gives CASSWGHPGWPSPQYF.

In regard to this clone: It may be a read error: a sequence one base away is much more abundant. The chain links TRBV28 to TRBJ2-5; a possible D gene is TRBD1 (6 bases). CDR3 length: 16 residues. Germline CDR1 reads MDHEN; CDR2 reads SYDVKM. The CDR3 bases are TGTGCCAGCAGCGACAGGCTAGGGATAATTCAAGAGACCGAGTACTTC. Translated, it gives CASSDRLGIIQETEYF.

This clone was picked up many times. The chain couples TRBV2 to TRBJ1-3; 8 positions agree with TRBD1. Germline CDR1 reads SNHLY; CDR2 reads FYNNEI. Germline trimming cut 6 bases from V and 2 bases from J; bases unmatched to any gene: 9. This CDR3 spans 16 amino acids. CDR3 sequence reads: CASSAGPTGAGNTIYF. The CDR3 DNA is TGTGCCAGCAGCGCGGGCCCGACAGGGGCTGGAAACACCATATATTTT.

The chain is built from TRBV11-3 and TRBJ2-7, with 10 bases lining up with TRBD1. CDR3 length: 16 amino acids. V trimming: 3 bases; J trimming: 3 bases; junction bases outside the gene matches: 8. From germline, CDR1 is SGHNT and CDR2 YENEEA. The CDR3 reads CASSFGGTGESYEQYF. The CDR3 nucleotides read TGTGCCAGCAGCTTCGGCGGGACAGGGGAAAGCTACGAGCAGTACTTC.

This clone was observed many times. J is TRBJ1-1 and V is TRBV6-1, with D perhaps TRBD1 (5 bases). The germline V gene encodes CDR1 MNHNS and CDR2 SASEGT. The CDR3 contains 14 residues. Trimming removed 4 bases from V and 5 bases from J, with 14 bases in between. The CDR3 sequence is CASSGGEGWTEAFF. The DNA for the CDR3 is TGTGCCAGCAGTGGGGGGGAGGGTTGGACTGAAGCTTTCTTT.

This clone was seen repeatedly, ten times or more. The chain recombines TRBV2 with TRBJ2-4; D is perhaps TRBD1 (6 bases). V shed 6 bases and J shed 7 bases, with 10 bases lying between them. In germline, CDR1 is SNHLY, CDR2 FYNNEI. The CDR3 covers 12 residues. The CDR3 DNA reads as TGTGCCAGCAGACAGGGTGGGAACATTCAGTACTTC. This codes for CASRQGGNIQYF.

This chain uses TRBV20-1 with TRBJ2-7; 10 nucleotides line up with TRBD2. There are 15 residues in the CDR3. CDR1 is DFQATT, CDR2 SNEGSKA, per germline (reference sequence). Trimming took 3 bases from V and 7 from J; bases not matched to a gene: 12. Here the CDR3 reads CSASLQCLAGVEQYF. The DNA of the CDR3 is TGCAGTGCTAGTCTACAGTGTCTAGCGGGAGTAGAGCAGTACTTC.

This clone has a count of ten or more. J is TRBJ1-2 and V is TRBV7-8; unclear D gene. The CDR3 has 14 residues. V was trimmed by 1 base and J by 1 base, leaving 7 bases between them. Germline-derived CDR1 and CDR2 are SGHVS and FQNEAQ. Here the CDR3 DNA reads TGTGCCAGCAGCTTAGGGGCCAATAACTATGGCTACACCTTC. Its translation is CASSLGANNYGYTF.